The source of this T cell receptor (beta chain) is a study of T cells in Graves' hyperthyroidism and ophthalmopathy. Findings and caveats of the study: Within blood appeared most thyroid clonotypes that had expanded above 0.001.

The germline V and J ends were trimmed by 0 bases and 8 bases, with 14 bases remaining between them. The CDR3 runs 15 residues. Per the germline V gene, CDR1 is DFQATT and CDR2 is SNEGSKA (reference sequence). Reasons for excluding patients were uncontrolled infection, other autoimmune disease, pregnancy or lactation. RNA transcripts provided the source from which TCR beta CDR3 regions were amplified. TCR CDR3 underwent first-round RT-PCR with the HTBI primer set. TCRdb recomputed calls from the multiplex PCR reads with MiXCR, one row per CDR3 protein. Of hundreds of thousands of distinct CDR3 sequences in the sample, more than 15% were seen once. This clonotype has more than one count but fewer than ten. Its antigen is as yet unknown.

What was sequenced was blood. The sequence derives from a woman aged 35 to 49 with Graves' ophthalmopathy. The gene calls are TRBV20-1 and TRBJ1-6; D perhaps matches TRBD1 (6 bases). In DNA, the CDR3 is TGCAGTGCTAGAGAAGGGGGGGTTCAGGATTCACCCCTCCACTTT. Translated: CSAREGGVQDSPLHF.